Listed below are T cell receptor beta chains from one sample, sequenced in a study of T cells in Graves' hyperthyroidism and ophthalmopathy. In TCRdb, the multiplex PCR reads were re-called with MiXCR into one record per CDR3 protein. The sample has about 370,000 distinct CDR3 sequences, approximately 16% seen once. The sequenced sample consisted of blood. The receptors were sampled from a woman in her fifties or sixties with Graves' ophthalmopathy. Both conserved end residues are part of each CDR3. A D gene is named only where the DNA matches it firmly. Rows may omit the clone size; those that give it use once, few, many or a size class.

size,V,J,D,CDR3,DNA
-,TRBV4-1,TRBJ2-3,TRBD2,CASSQGGVAGGGDTQYF,TGCGCCAGCAGCCAAGGGGGGGTAGCGGGAGGGGGAGATACGCAGTATTTT
few,TRBV28,TRBJ2-7,-,CASSLGGSLTREQYF,TGTGCCAGCAGTTTGGGAGGAAGTCTGACAAGGGAGCAGTACTTC
few,TRBV6-2/TRBV6-3,TRBJ2-7,-,CASSSDQSSYEQYF,TGTGCCAGCAGTTCCGACCAGAGCTCCTACGAGCAGTACTTC
few,TRBV25-1,TRBJ1-1,-,CASSDPGNTEAFF,TGTGCCAGCAGTGATCCGGGGAACACTGAAGCTTTCTTT
many,TRBV19,TRBJ2-5,-,CATKDVVPGKETQYF,TGTGCCACCAAGGATGTAGTCCCGGGGAAGGAGACCCAGTACTTC
few,TRBV7-9,TRBJ1-2,-,CASSLVGFYGYTF,TGTGCCAGCAGCTTAGTAGGGTTCTATGGCTACACCTTC
many,TRBV5-1,TRBJ2-5,-,CASSLEPGVTQYF,TGCGCCAGCAGCTTGGAACCTGGGGTAACCCAGTACTTC
many,TRBV3-1,TRBJ1-6,-,CASSQWGEKSPLHF,TGTGCCAGCAGCCAATGGGGAGAGAAGTCCCCCCTCCACTTT
many,TRBV28,TRBJ2-1,-,CASSFPDEQFF,TGTGCCAGCAGTTTCCCTGATGAGCAGTTCTTC
many,TRBV11-1,TRBJ2-1,TRBD2,CASSSLADPYNEQFF,TGTGCCAGCAGCTCACTAGCGGACCCTTACAATGAGCAGTTCTTC
many,TRBV28,TRBJ2-3,-,CASRVSADTQYF,TGTGCCAGCAGGGTTAGCGCAGATACGCAGTATTTT
many,TRBV2,TRBJ2-7,-,CASTEGGGEQYF,TGTGCCAGTACCGAAGGGGGGGGGGAGCAGTACTTC
-,TRBV19,TRBJ1-6,-,CASKLDGNYNSPLHF,TGTGCCAGTAAGCTCGACGGAAACTATAATTCACCCCTCCACTTT
-,TRBV28,TRBJ2-1,TRBD1,CASHHLSGTAYNEQFF,TGTGCCAGCCATCACTTATCAGGGACAGCCTACAATGAGCAGTTCTTC
-,TRBV5-1,TRBJ2-1,-,CASSLGTISSYNEQFF,TGCGCCAGCAGCTTAGGGACGATCAGCTCCTACAATGAGCAGTTCTTC
few,TRBV6-6,TRBJ1-4,-,CASSYRGLPNEKLFF,TGTGCCAGCAGTTACAGGGGATTACCTAATGAAAAACTGTTTTTT
-,TRBV30,TRBJ2-7,TRBD2,CAWSVNARLAGVREQYF,TGTGCCTGGAGTGTAAACGCCAGACTAGCGGGAGTGAGGGAGCAGTACTTC
-,TRBV19,TRBJ1-4,-,CASSPWTATNEKLFF,TGTGCCAGCAGTCCGTGGACAGCAACTAATGAAAAACTGTTTTTT
few,TRBV7-9,TRBJ1-4,-,CASSFGGASNEKLFF,TGTGCCAGCAGCTTTGGGGGCGCTTCTAATGAAAAACTGTTTTTT
-,TRBV7-8,TRBJ2-4,-,CASSIKDIQYF,TGTGCCAGTAGTATTAAGGACATTCAGTACTTC
many,TRBV29-1,TRBJ2-6,-,CSVDWLLSISGANVLTF,TGCAGCGTTGACTGGCTACTAAGTATATCTGGGGCCAACGTCCTGACTTTC
-,TRBV6-1,TRBJ2-6,TRBD1,CASSKQGSGANVLTF,TGTGCCAGCAGTAAACAGGGGTCTGGGGCCAACGTCCTGACTTTC
many,TRBV7-8,TRBJ2-2,-,CASSLALRGYTGELFF,TGTGCCAGCAGCTTAGCGTTGAGGGGGTACACCGGGGAGCTGTTTTTT
many,TRBV7-8,TRBJ2-1,TRBD2,CASSLGGRGYNEQFF,TGTGCCAGCAGCTTAGGCGGGAGGGGGTACAATGAGCAGTTCTTC